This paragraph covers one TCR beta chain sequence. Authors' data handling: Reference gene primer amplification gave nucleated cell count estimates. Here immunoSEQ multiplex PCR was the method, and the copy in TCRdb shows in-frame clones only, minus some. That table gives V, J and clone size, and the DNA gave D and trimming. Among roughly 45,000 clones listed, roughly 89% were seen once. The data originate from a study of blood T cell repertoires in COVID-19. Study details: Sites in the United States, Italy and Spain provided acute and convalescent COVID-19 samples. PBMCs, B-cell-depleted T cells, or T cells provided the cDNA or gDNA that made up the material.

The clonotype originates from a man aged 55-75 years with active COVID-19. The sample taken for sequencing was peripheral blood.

The CDR3 coding sequence is TGTGCCAGCAGCGTATTAGCGGGGACCGGGGAGCTGTTTTTT. It yields the protein CASSVLAGTGELFF. The V call is TRBV9, the J call TRBJ2-2; TRBD2 matches 8 bases. The CDR3 runs to 14 residues. V shed 1 base and J 5 bases; nucleotides not matched to a gene: 1. Germline V lookup: CDR1 SGDLS, CDR2 YYNGEE.